This T cell receptor (beta chain) is from a study of blood T cell repertoires in COVID-19. Whole-study context: The samples span acute and convalescent COVID-19 from the United States, Italy and Spain. The cDNA or gDNA used as material had been derived from T cells, B-cell-depleted T cells, or PBMCs.

In the authors' workflow: Quantification of nucleated cells was approximated via reference gene primer amplification. Assay: immunoSEQ multiplex PCR; the TCRdb copy retains only in-frame clones and omits some. V, J and clone size are taken as reported in that table, and D and trimming were inferred from the DNA itself. This sample has fewer than 200,000 clones, with about 86% found just once. CDR1 and CDR2 from the germline V gene are KGHDR and SFDVKD. CDR3 size: 16 residues. V was clipped by 3 bases and J by 1 base; unmatched bases: 5. Specimen: peripheral blood. The sequence derives from a man aged 50-59 years with active or convalescent COVID-19. The J gene is TRBJ2-1, the V gene TRBV24-1; 7 nucleotides match TRBD1. The CDR3 DNA sequence: TGTGCCACCAGTGATCAAACAGGGGAATCCTACAATGAGCAGTTCTTC. This translates into CATSDQTGESYNEQFF.